The 17 T cell receptor beta chains given below trace back to one sample, sequenced in a study of CD8+CD57+ T cells in acquired aplastic anemia. It was genomic DNA that served as the template for profiling TCR beta VDJ and CDR3. MiXCR, applied by TCRdb to the reads, yields one record per CDR3 protein. Among under 250,000 distinct CDR3 sequences listed, about 62% were seen once. Only patients with CD8+CD57+ cell expansion on flow cytometry were chosen for sequencing. Sequencing input: sorted CD4+, CD8+, or CD8+CD57+ T cells (not recorded which) from PBMCs. Receptors were obtained from a human donor with aplastic anemia.

The chain carries TRBV7-3 and TRBJ1-3, with no clear D. CDR1 is SGHTA, CDR2 FQGTGA, per germline. This CDR3 comprises 13 residues. Trimming pared 4 bases from V and 2 bases from J, leaving 6 bases between. CDR3: CASSSAPGNTIYF. CDR3 coding DNA: TGTGCCAGCAGCTCGGCCCCTGGAAACACCATATATTTT.

The CDR3 DNA is TGTGCCAGCAGTGTGGGACAACAGGGGGCTGCCGGGGAGCTGTTTTTT. Residues: CASSVGQQGAAGELFF. The rearrangement uses TRBV2 and TRBJ2-2; 9 bases map to TRBD1. This CDR3 spans 16 amino acids. J lost 6 bases, V lost 4 bases, and 9 bases had no gene match. Germline loops: CDR1 SNHLY, CDR2 FYNNEI.

V and J are TRBV7-9 and TRBJ2-5, with D tentatively TRBD1 (6 bases). The CDR3 runs to 15 residues. Trimming left V 5 bases short and J 1 base short, with 14 bases between. Germline-derived CDR1 and CDR2 are SEHNR and FQNEAQ (reference sequence). CDR3 in amino acids: CASSALTGFQETQYF. The CDR3 DNA follows: TGTGCCAGCAGCGCACTCACAGGGTTCCAAGAGACCCAGTACTTC.

The chain combines TRBV29-1 with TRBJ2-7; D is perhaps TRBD1 or TRBD2 (6 bases each). Trimming took off 7 bases at V and 3 bases at J, with 16 bases between the two ends. Germline lookup yields CDR1 SQVTM and CDR2 ANQGSEA. This CDR3 has 13 amino acids. CDR3 coding DNA: TGCAGCGGAAGGGGGGCAGCTAACTACGAGCAGTACTTC. It specifies CSGRGAANYEQYF.

The rearrangement joins TRBV29-1 to TRBJ2-7; D is possibly TRBD2 (6 bases). Germline V gene sequence: CDR1 SQVTM, CDR2 ANQGSEA. V was shortened by 8 bases and J by 4 bases, with 12 bases between the two germline ends. The CDR3 is made up of 11 amino acids. CDR3 residues: CSIVEGYEQYF. Here the CDR3 DNA reads TGCAGCATAGTGGAGGGTTACGAGCAGTACTTC.

This clonotype appeared a single time. The rearrangement links TRBV11-3 to TRBJ2-1, with 8 bases aligning to TRBD1. This CDR3 region has 15 residues. Germline V gives CDR1 SGHNT, CDR2 YENEEA. The trim removed 1 base at V and 6 bases at J, leaving 5 bases unmatched. In DNA, the CDR3 is TGTGCCAGCAGCTTAGGACAGGGGTTTGGCAATGAGCAGTTCTTC. Protein product: CASSLGQGFGNEQFF.

About this clonotype itself: A much more abundant neighbour one base away suggests this may be a read error. The chain links TRBV2 to TRBJ1-3; D remains unclear. Germline loops: CDR1 SNHLY, CDR2 FYNNEI. This CDR3 region has 12 residues. In DNA, the CDR3 is TGTGCCAGCAGAGTCTCTGGAAGCACCATATATTTT. The encoded protein is CASRVSGSTIYF.

This clonotype was picked up one time. The chain combines TRBV25-1 with TRBJ1-1; possibly TRBD1 for D (5 bases). The germline gives CDR1 MGHDK, CDR2 SYGVNS. Between the trimmed V and J ends, which lost 2 bases and 7 bases, there was a span of 11 bases. The CDR3 covers 13 residues. The DNA for the CDR3 is TGTGCCAGCAGTGAACAGTTCAGGGATGAAGCTTTCTTT. Its protein product is CASSEQFRDEAFF.

The rearrangement uses TRBV14 and TRBJ2-3; D unclear. In germline, CDR1 is SGHDN, CDR2 FVKESK. CDR3 length: 15 residues. The germline V and J ends were trimmed by 3 bases and 0 bases, with 10 bases remaining between them. CDR3 DNA sequence: TGTGCCAGCAGCCAGAGGAGTAGAAGCACAGATACGCAGTATTTT. It encodes CASSQRSRSTDTQYF.

The chain combines TRBV10-3 with TRBJ2-3, with D perhaps given as TRBD1 or TRBD2 (6 bases each). This CDR3 comprises 13 residues. V was trimmed by 6 bases and J by 3 bases, leaving 10 bases between them. Looked up from germline, CDR1 is ENHRY and CDR2 is SYGVKD. CDR3 residues: CAISPGATDTQYF. The CDR3 nucleotides read TGTGCCATCAGCCCGGGGGCGACAGATACGCAGTATTTT.

The chain links TRBV7-2 to TRBJ2-7, with no clear D. CDR1 is SGHTA and CDR2 is FQGNSA in the germline V gene. V lost 5 bases to trimming and J lost 2 bases, with 16 bases between them. The length of the CDR3 is 15 residues. CDR3 sequence reads: CASSPPHSATYEQYF. The CDR3 nucleotides read TGTGCCAGCAGCCCCCCCCACAGTGCTACCTACGAGCAGTACTTC.

V usage is TRBV9 and J usage is TRBJ1-5; D unclear. Germline CDR1 is SGDLS and CDR2 is YYNGEE. The CDR3 covers 13 residues. With 3 bases removed from V and 3 bases from J, the gap between germline ends came to 7 bases. CDR3 nucleotide sequence: TGTGCCAGCAGCGCAGATTACAATCAGCCCCAGCATTTT. Amino acid sequence: CASSADYNQPQHF.

This chain connects TRBV12-3 or TRBV12-4 to TRBJ2-7; possible D gene TRBD1, 5 bases. V lost 2 bases, J lost 7 bases, and 15 bases lay in between. The CDR3 consists of 14 residues. Written as DNA, the CDR3 is TGTGCCAGCAGTTTATGGCAGGACACCGGGGAGCAGTACTTC. Its translation is CASSLWQDTGEQYF.

In this sample, this clonotype turned up a few times. The chain links TRBV5-1 to TRBJ1-5; 9 nucleotides agree with TRBD1. The germline CDR1 and CDR2 sequences are SGHRS and YFSETQ. CDR3 length equals 19 residues. V shed 7 bases, J shed 0 bases, and the junction held 17 bases outside the gene matches. The CDR3 sequence: CASVFPGQGRLYSNQPQHF. The CDR3 coding sequence is TGCGCCAGCGTCTTCCCGGGACAGGGACGACTTTATAGCAATCAGCCCCAGCATTTT.

V is TRBV6-4 and J is TRBJ2-3, with TRBD2 matching over 12 bases. The CDR3 is 15 residues long. The junction had 5 bases not matched to a gene; V was cut back by 5 bases and J by 5 bases. Germline assignment: CDR1 MRHNA and CDR2 SNTAGT. Written as DNA, the CDR3 is TGTGCCAGCAGTCCACTAGCGGGAGGACGAGATACGCAGTATTTT. It yields the protein CASSPLAGGRDTQYF.

This clonotype was observed once. J is TRBJ2-7 and V is TRBV20-1, with D uncertain. Trimming stripped 3 bases from V and 2 bases from J, with 14 bases between. This CDR3 is 14 amino acids long. The germline V gene encodes CDR1 DFQATT and CDR2 SNEGSKA (reference sequence). The CDR3 is CSASPSDHPYEQYF. CDR3 bases: TGCAGTGCTAGCCCCTCGGATCACCCCTACGAGCAGTACTTC.

This clonotype showed up many times. The chain couples TRBV6-6 to TRBJ2-1; D remains unclear. The ends were cut back, 2 bases at V and 6 bases at J, with 14 bases in the middle. This CDR3 spans 15 amino acids. Germline V CDR1 and CDR2: MNHNY, SVGAGI (reference sequence). The CDR3 spells CASSYSNPRTNEQFF. The DNA for the CDR3 is TGTGCCAGCAGTTACAGCAATCCCCGGACCAATGAGCAGTTCTTC.